This T cell receptor beta chain was identified in a study of T-cell reconstitution after alpha-beta-depleted transplantation in children. Unique molecular identifiers were incorporated when the TCRbeta library was constructed. TCRdb reprocessed the PCR reads via MiXCR and lists one record per CDR3 protein. The sample holds 750,000 to 950,000 distinct CDR3 sequences; about 16% are singletons and the top ten take roughly 5%. Trimming shortened V by 6 bases and J by 0 bases, and 18 bases separated the two germline ends. Germline CDR1 WNHNN, CDR2 SYGVQD (reference sequence). This CDR3 contains 17 residues.

The clonotype originates from a male patient younger than 18 who had a stem cell transplant for acute lymphoblastic leukemia, so the T cells may come from the graft donor. The chain recombines TRBV10-1 with TRBJ1-3; perhaps TRBD1 as D (5 bases). The specimen comprised PBMCs, mostly from graft donor cells, sampled 360 days after TCRalphabeta/CD19-depleted stem cell transplant. CDR3 sequence (DNA): TGCGCCAGCAGCCTTCGTCGGGGACTGAGCTCTGGAAACACCATATATTTT. Its protein product is CASSLRRGLSSGNTIYF.